This TCR beta chain was documented in a study of blood T cell repertoires in COVID-19. Whole-study context: COVID-19 samples collected from the United States, Italy and Spain covered acute and convalescent phases. Sources were T cells, B-cell-depleted T cells, or PBMCs; the material itself was cDNA or gDNA.

Germline V CDR1 and CDR2: SNHLY, FYNNEI. Trimming removed 2 bases at V and 2 bases at J, with 13 bases between. This CDR3 is built from 15 residues. Original handling: Reference gene primer amplification gave estimated nucleated cell counts. Assay: immunoSEQ multiplex PCR; the TCRdb copy retains only in-frame clones and omits some. The V and J calls and the clone size are those of that table, but D and trimming were determined from the DNA. The sample lists about 16,000 clones; 75% to 90% were seen once. The chain is built from TRBV2 and TRBJ2-7, with D tentatively TRBD2 (6 bases). This clonotype originated in a human donor in a cohort sampled during active COVID-19. The sequencing input was peripheral blood. The CDR3 coding sequence is TGTGCCAGCAGTGAAAGAGGAGGGTGGGCCTACGAGCAGTACTTC. It is translated as CASSERGGWAYEQYF. Filled out from reference TRBV2 and TRBJ2-7, the complete variable domain reads EPEVTQTPSHQVTQMGQEVILRCVPISNHLYFYWYRQILGQKVEFLVSFYNNEISEKSEIFDDQFSVERPDGSNFTLKIRSTKLEDSAMYFCASSERGGWAYEQYFGPGTRLTVT.